Shown below are 10 T cell receptor beta chains from a single sample sequenced in a study of T cell repertoires in cytomegalovirus infection. MiXCR was run by TCRdb on the reads, yielding one entry per CDR3 protein. The sample holds some 180,000 distinct CDR3 sequences, about 18% seen once. Sequences were obtained from CD8+ T cells from PBMCs. The receptors shown here come from a human donor in good health (CMV status not recorded). Some clones in this sample may be carry-over from other donors' samples.

This clonotype was seen more than once but under ten times. The rearrangement links TRBV28 to TRBJ1-2; D possibly corresponds to TRBD1 (6 bases). CDR1 is MDHEN, CDR2 SYDVKM, per germline. The CDR3 contains 16 residues. V lost 4 bases and J 0 bases, leaving 15 bases between the germline ends. As DNA, the CDR3 is TGTGCCAGCAGTTCCCCAGGGGACCGAGCTAACTATGGCTACACCTTC. Translated, it gives CASSSPGDRANYGYTF.

The chain combines TRBV7-8 with TRBJ1-2, with TRBD1 as a possible D gene (5 bases). V was clipped by 5 bases and J by 2 bases, with 15 bases between them. The CDR3 totals 15 residues. The germline V gene has CDR1 SGHVS and CDR2 FQNEAQ. CDR3 in amino acids: CASSLQRGSNYGYTF. Here the CDR3 DNA reads TGTGCCAGCAGCCTCCAGCGGGGCTCCAACTATGGCTACACCTTC.

Only a few counts were recorded for this clonotype. The chain combines TRBV7-2 with TRBJ2-7, with D possibly being TRBD2 (5 bases). V gave up 5 bases and J gave up 2 bases, with 19 bases separating them. The CDR3 is made up of 16 amino acids. Germline V CDR1 and CDR2: SGHTA, FQGNSA. The CDR3 region has the DNA TGTGCCAGCAGCCTACCCTGGACTGTCAGGACCTACGAGCAGTACTTC. It translates to CASSLPWTVRTYEQYF.

This clonotype was counted a few times. V is TRBV6-8 and J is TRBJ1-1, with a possible D match to TRBD1 (5 bases). Germline V gene data show CDR1 as MNHGY and CDR2 as SAAAGT. The CDR3 runs to 14 residues. Trimming removed 4 bases from V and 0 bases from J, with 9 bases in between. In DNA, the CDR3 is TGTGCCAGCAGTTGGGAGGGACTGAACACTGAAGCTTTCTTT. Translating gives CASSWEGLNTEAFF.

This clonotype has more than one count but fewer than ten. This sequence joins TRBV6-1 and TRBJ2-2; 9 bases match TRBD1. CDR3 size: 16 residues. Germline V gene data show CDR1 as MNHNS and CDR2 as SASEGT. V gave up 1 base and J gave up 5 bases; unmatched junction bases: 5. CDR3 sequence (DNA): TGTGCCAGCAGTGAAGAAGACAGGGGGAGGACCGGGGAGCTGTTTTTT. Translation: CASSEEDRGRTGELFF.

This clonotype has more than one count but fewer than ten. The genes are TRBV4-1 and TRBJ1-3; D call uncertain. The germline CDR1 and CDR2 sequences are MGHRA and YSYEKL. V was clipped by 0 bases and J by 0 bases, with 12 bases between them. The CDR3 covers 17 residues. This chain's CDR3 is CASSQDHPQRSGNTIYF. CDR3 nucleotide sequence: TGCGCCAGCAGCCAAGATCATCCACAACGCTCTGGAAACACCATATATTTT.

V is TRBV12-3 or TRBV12-4 and J is TRBJ2-7; no clear D. Trimming cost V 6 bases and J 4 bases, with 16 bases left between them. The CDR3 length is 14 residues. The CDR3 loop is CASSEEGLGYEQYF. The CDR3 DNA follows: TGTGCCAGCAGCGAAGAAGGATTGGGTTACGAGCAGTACTTC.

The gene calls are TRBV20-1 and TRBJ1-1; TRBD1 matches at 9 bases. Germline V gene lookup returns CDR1 DFQATT and CDR2 SNEGSKA (reference sequence). J lost 11 bases, V lost 0 bases, and 7 bases had no gene match. The CDR3 totals 13 residues. CDR3 sequence (DNA): TGCAGTGCTAGAGATTGGGACAGGGTCGCCGCTTTCTTT. It encodes CSARDWDRVAAFF.

This CDR3 is CASSLLGRANQPQHF. The CDR3 DNA sequence: TGTGCCAGCAGTTTACTCGGCAGGGCCAATCAGCCCCAGCATTTT. The chain has TRBV12-3 or TRBV12-4 and TRBJ1-5; perhaps TRBD1 as D (5 bases). Trimming removed 2 bases from V and 3 bases from J, with 11 bases in between. The CDR3 length is 15 residues.

This chain uses TRBV28 with TRBJ2-3; 8 bases line up with TRBD2. The CDR3 extends over 16 amino acids. Germline CDR1 MDHEN, CDR2 SYDVKM. With 6 bases clipped from V and 4 bases from J, the junction kept 12 bases outside the gene matches. Written as DNA, the CDR3 is TGTGCCAGCAGACCTCTGAGAGTAGCGGGGCCAGATACGCAGTATTTT. This translates into CASRPLRVAGPDTQYF.